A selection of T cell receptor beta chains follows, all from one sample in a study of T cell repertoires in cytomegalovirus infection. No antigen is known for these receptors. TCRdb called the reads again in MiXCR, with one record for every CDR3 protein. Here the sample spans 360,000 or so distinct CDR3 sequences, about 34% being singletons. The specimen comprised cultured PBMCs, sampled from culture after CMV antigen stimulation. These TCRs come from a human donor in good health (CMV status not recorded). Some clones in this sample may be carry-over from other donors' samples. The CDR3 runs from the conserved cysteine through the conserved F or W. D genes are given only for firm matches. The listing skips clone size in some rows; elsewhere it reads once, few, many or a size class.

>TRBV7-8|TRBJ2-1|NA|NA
CASSLEATNEQFF
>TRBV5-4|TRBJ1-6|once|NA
CASSLGRDTSFPLHF
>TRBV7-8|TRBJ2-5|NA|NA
CASTYRGGEWTQYF
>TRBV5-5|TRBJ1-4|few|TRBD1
CASSLSRGDEKLFF
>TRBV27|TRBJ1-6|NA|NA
CASRQFNSPLHF
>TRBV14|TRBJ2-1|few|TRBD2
CASSQEMGLADNEQFF
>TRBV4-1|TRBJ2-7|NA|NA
CASSQDLGYEQYF
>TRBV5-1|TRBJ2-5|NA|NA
CASSLMRRGQMYQETQYF
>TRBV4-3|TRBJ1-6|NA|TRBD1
CASSPGTGKGSPLHF
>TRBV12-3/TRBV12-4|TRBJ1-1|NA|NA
CASTIHPNTEAFF
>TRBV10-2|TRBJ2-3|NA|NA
CARTGEGGTDTQYF
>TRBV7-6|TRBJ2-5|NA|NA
CASSSSAVETQYF
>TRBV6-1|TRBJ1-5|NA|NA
CASEGSNQPQHF
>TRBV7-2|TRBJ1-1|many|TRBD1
CASLGGTGYTEAFF
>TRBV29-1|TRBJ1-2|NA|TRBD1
CSVEDRTGGANGYTF
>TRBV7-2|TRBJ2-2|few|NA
CASQNGNTGELFF
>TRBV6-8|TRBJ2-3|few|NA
CASSTFSSSTDTQYF
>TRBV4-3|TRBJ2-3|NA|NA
CASSQRLEDTQYF
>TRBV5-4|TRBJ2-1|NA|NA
CASSKEDFNYNEQFF
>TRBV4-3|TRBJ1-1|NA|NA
CASSQVLNTEAFF
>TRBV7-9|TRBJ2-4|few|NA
CASSGAGGQSYIQYF
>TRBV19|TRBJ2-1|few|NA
CASSFGGTTGNEQFF
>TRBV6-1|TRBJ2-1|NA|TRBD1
CASSETGVLYNEQFF
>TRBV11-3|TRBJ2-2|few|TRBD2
CASRLAGGSTGELFF